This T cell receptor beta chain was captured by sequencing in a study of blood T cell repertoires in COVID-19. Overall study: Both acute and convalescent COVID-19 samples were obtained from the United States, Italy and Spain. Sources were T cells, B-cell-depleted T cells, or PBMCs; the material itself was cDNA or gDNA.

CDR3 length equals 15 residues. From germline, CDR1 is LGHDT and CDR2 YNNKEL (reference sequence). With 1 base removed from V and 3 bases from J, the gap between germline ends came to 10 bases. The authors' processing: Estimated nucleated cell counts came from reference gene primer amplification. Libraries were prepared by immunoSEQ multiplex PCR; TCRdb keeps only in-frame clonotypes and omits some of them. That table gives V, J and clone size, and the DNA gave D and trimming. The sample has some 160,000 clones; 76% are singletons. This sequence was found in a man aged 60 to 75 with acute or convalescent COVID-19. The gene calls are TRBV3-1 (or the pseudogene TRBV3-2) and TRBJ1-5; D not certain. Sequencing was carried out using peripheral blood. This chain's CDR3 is CASSQGYSYNQPQHF. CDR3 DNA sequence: TGTGCCAGCAGCCAAGGGTACTCCTACAATCAGCCCCAGCATTTT.